The clone carrying this TCR beta chain was found once. Its antigen is currently unknown. This sample was taken from a study of T cell responses to AZD1222 COVID-19 vaccine. The protocol was immunoSEQ multiplex PCR, while the TCRdb copy is restricted to in-frame clones and leaves out a portion. The table includes 150,000 to 200,000 clones, less than 90% detected once. The CDR3 length is 13 residues. V dropped 7 bases and J dropped 3; count of bases not matched to a gene: 5. Germline V lookup: CDR1 SGHAT, CDR2 FQNNGV. Findings and caveats of the study: Repertoire collection took place solely once the T cell response had peaked. The study found vaccine-associated CD4 TCRs spanning spike, dominant at 160-218 and 743-854. With two AZD1222 doses given, Spike-specific TCR breadth and depth both rose. Recipients of AZD1222 seropositive at baseline numbered only 5 or 6.

V usage is TRBV11-2 and J usage is TRBJ2-7; TRBD2 aligns across 8 bases. This clonotype was obtained from an adult in good health. The input for sequencing was peripheral blood, taken on day 0 of AZD1222 vaccination. DNA of the CDR3: TGTGCCAGCACCCCGGGACTAGTCTACGAGCAGTACTTC. Its protein is CASTPGLVYEQYF.